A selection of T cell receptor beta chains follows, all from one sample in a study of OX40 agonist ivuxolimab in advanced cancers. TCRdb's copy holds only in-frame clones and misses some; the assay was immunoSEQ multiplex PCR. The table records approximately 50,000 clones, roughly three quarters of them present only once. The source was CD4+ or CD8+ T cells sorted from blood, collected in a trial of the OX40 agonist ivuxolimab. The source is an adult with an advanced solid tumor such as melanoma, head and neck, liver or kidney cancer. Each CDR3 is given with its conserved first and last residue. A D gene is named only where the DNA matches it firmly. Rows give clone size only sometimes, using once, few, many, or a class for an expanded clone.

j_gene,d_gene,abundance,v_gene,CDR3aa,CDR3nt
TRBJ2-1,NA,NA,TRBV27,CASSLGLFDEQFF,TGTGCCAGCAGTTTAGGACTATTCGATGAGCAGTTCTTC
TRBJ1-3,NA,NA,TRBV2,CASSGAGARSGNTIYF,TGTGCCAGCAGTGGGGCAGGGGCTAGATCTGGAAACACCATATATTTT
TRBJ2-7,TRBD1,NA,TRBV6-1,CASTLIGGLNEQYF,TGTGCCAGCACCCTAATAGGGGGCTTGAACGAGCAGTACTTC
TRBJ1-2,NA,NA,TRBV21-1,CASSARRESYGYTF,TGTGCCAGCAGCGCCCGACGGGAGAGCTATGGCTACACCTTC
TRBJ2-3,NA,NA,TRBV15,CATSRDWGSDTQYF,TGTGCCACCAGCAGAGATTGGGGCAGTGATACGCAGTATTTT
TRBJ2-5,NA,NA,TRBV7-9,CASSLAGGVKETQYF,TGTGCCAGCAGCTTAGCGGGCGGAGTAAAAGAGACCCAGTACTTC
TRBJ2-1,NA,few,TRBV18,CASSLQGYDEQFF,TGTGCCAGCTCACTTCAAGGCTACGATGAGCAGTTCTTC
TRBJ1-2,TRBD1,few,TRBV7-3,CASSTQAQFRDSSGSYGYTF,TGTGCCAGCAGCACCCAAGCCCAGTTCCGGGACAGTAGCGGTTCCTATGGCTACACCTTC
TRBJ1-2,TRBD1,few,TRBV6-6,CASRAGGAGYGYTF,TGTGCCAGCAGAGCAGGGGGCGCGGGCTATGGCTACACCTTC
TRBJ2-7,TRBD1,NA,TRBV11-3,CASSSRQGGGEQYF,TGTGCCAGCAGCTCTCGACAGGGGGGCGGCGAGCAGTACTTC
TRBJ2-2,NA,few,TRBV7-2,CASSVGPGELFF,TGTGCCAGCAGCGTCGGCCCCGGGGAGCTGTTTTTT
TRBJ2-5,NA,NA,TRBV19,CASSMGRQASETQYF,TGTGCCAGTAGTATGGGGCGACAGGCGTCAGAGACCCAGTACTTC
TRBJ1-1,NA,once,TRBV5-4,CASSQGLDTEAFF,TGTGCCAGCAGCCAAGGACTGGACACTGAAGCTTTCTTT